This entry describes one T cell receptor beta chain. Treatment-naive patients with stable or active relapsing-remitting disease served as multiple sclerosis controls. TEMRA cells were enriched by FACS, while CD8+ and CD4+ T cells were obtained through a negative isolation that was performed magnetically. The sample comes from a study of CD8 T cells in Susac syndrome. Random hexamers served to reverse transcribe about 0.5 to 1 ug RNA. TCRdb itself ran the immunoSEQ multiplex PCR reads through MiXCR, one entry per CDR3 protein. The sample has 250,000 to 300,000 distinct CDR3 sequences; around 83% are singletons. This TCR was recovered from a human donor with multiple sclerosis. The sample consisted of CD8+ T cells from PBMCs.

For the CDR3, the DNA is TGCAGTGCTAGGACTCATAACTCGCCGGGTAGATACTACGAGCAGTACTTC. It encodes CSARTHNSPGRYYEQYF. The genes are TRBV20-1 and TRBJ2-7; D call uncertain. The germline V gene has CDR1 DFQATT and CDR2 SNEGSKA (reference sequence). This CDR3 contains 17 residues. V shed 3 bases and J shed 3 bases, with 24 bases lying between them.